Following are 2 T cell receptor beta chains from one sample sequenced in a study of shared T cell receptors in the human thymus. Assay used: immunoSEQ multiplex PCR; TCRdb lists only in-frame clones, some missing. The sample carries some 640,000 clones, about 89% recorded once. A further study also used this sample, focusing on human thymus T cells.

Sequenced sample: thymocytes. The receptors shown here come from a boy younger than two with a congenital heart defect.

The CDR3 nucleotides are TGTGCCAGTAGTATTGTGGCCGGCGGTCGCACTGAAGCTTTCTTT. Translating it yields CASSIVAGGRTEAFF. The chain uses TRBV19 and TRBJ1-1; D is unclear. Trimming took off 3 bases at V and 4 bases at J, with 15 bases between the two ends. Germline V gives CDR1 LNHDA, CDR2 SQIVND (reference sequence). This CDR3 is 15 amino acids long.

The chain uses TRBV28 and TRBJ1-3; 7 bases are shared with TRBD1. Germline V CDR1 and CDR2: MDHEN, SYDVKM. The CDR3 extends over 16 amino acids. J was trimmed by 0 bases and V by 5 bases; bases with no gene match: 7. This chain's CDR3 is CASSPRTGSSGNTIYF. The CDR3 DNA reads TGTGCCAGCAGTCCCAGGACAGGTTCCTCTGGAAACACCATATATTTT.